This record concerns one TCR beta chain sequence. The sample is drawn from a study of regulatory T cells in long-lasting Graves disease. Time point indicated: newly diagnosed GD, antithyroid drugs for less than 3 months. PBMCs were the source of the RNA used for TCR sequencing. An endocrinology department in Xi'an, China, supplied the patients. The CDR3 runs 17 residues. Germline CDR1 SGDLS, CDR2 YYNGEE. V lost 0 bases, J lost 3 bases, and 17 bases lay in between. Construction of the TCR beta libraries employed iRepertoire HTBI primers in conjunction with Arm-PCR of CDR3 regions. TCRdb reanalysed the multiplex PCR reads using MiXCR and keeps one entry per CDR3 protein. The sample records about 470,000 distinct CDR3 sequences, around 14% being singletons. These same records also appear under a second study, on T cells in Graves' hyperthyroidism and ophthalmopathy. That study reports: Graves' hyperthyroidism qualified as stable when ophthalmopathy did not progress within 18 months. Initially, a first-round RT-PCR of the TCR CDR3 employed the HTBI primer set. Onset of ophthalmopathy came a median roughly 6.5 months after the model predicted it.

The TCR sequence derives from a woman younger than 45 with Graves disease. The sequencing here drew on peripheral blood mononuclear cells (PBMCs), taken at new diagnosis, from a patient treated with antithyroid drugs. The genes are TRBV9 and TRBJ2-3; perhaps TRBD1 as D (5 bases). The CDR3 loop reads CASSVALGRDGTDTQYF. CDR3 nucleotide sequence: TGTGCCAGCAGCGTAGCCTTGGGCAGGGATGGAACAGATACGCAGTATTTT.